This paragraph covers one T cell receptor (beta chain) sequence. Antigen: not known. This specimen comes from a study of cytomegalovirus exposure and HLA in healthy donors. With 2 bases clipped from V and 4 bases from J, the junction kept 13 bases outside the gene matches. The CDR3 has 18 amino acids. CDR1 is LGHNA, CDR2 YSLEER, per germline. Study-level results: The listing of 160 or so TCR beta chains classed them as cytomegalovirus-associated. Cytomegalovirus status was reportedly diagnosed by the classifier with high specificity and sensitivity. A later analysis linked a missense variant in DCLRE1C to the trimming of TCR beta V and J genes.

The study ran its PCR with 60 Vbeta and 13 Jbeta primers. Authors' data handling: Some 80 million unique TCR beta chains, 10 million to 14 million shared, were counted in a later analysis. The data were produced by immunoSEQ multiplex PCR, yet TCRdb's version contains in-frame clones alone and is incomplete. V and J calls and clone size are those listed in that table; D and trimming were worked out from the DNA. The sample consists of some 190,000 clones, 80% of them appearing once. The receptor's source is a girl aged 5-17 years in good health and CMV-seropositive. V is TRBV4-3 and J is TRBJ1-2, with TRBD1 matching 10 bases. Sequenced sample: PBMCs. The CDR3 here is CASSQYATGGVGGYGYTF. The CDR3 DNA follows: TGCGCCAGCAGCCAATACGCGACAGGGGGCGTGGGGGGCTATGGCTACACCTTC.